This T cell receptor beta chain came from a study of T cell repertoires in breast cancer. Study-level information: The approximately 20 tumors were mostly ER+/PR+. General study points: Tumor-involved sentinel lymph nodes shared about fourfold more TCRs with matched tumors than tumor-free nodes (about 7.7% versus 2%).

The CDR3 totals 15 residues. CDR1 is MNHEY, CDR2 SMNVEV, per germline (reference sequence). Deletions cut 5 bases from V and 0 bases from J, with 11 bases between. The sample holds one count of this clonotype. Its antigen remains unidentified. Unpaired genes were suppressed by blocking oligonucleotides during a second nested PCR. TCRdb ran MiXCR on the emulsion pairing reads and lists one entry per CDR3 protein. The profile shows roughly 40,000 distinct CDR3 sequences, roughly 42% of them singletons. Paired alpha-beta TCRs of CD8+ T cells were analyzed by expanded emulsion RT-PCR. Sequenced material: CD8+ T cells. This clonotype originated in a pool of human donors with breast cancer or a healthy control (not recorded which). The chain employs TRBV27 and TRBJ1-3; TRBD1 might be the D (6 bases). CDR3 sequence: CASSRTANSGNTIYF. CDR3 sequence (DNA): TGTGCCAGCAGTCGGACAGCTAACTCTGGAAACACCATATATTTT.